This passage covers 3 T cell receptor beta chains from one sample sequenced in a study of graft-versus-host responses after intestinal transplantation. Method: immunoSEQ multiplex PCR; TCRdb's copy keeps in-frame clones and lacks some. Here the sample spans more than 90,000 clones, just over 90% being singletons. These receptors are not linked to any known antigen. The material was unstimulated CD4+ T cells sorted from spleen or lymph node cells, obtained before transplant. These receptors were collected from a human donor who was the organ donor for an intestinal transplant.

The V call is TRBV2, the J call TRBJ2-5; D ambiguous. Germline CDR1 is SNHLY and CDR2 is FYNNEI. Trimming took 1 base from V and 3 from J, leaving 3 bases between them. This CDR3 contains 12 residues. CDR3 DNA: TGTGCCAGCAGTGAAGGAAAAGAGACCCAGTACTTC. Its protein is CASSEGKETQYF. The full variable domain, rest sourced from reference TRBV2 and TRBJ2-5, is EPEVTQTPSHQVTQMGQEVILRCVPISNHLYFYWYRQILGQKVEFLVSFYNNEISEKSEIFDDQFSVERPDGSNFTLKIRSTKLEDSAMYFCASSEGKETQYFGPGTRLLVL.

CDR3 DNA sequence: TGTGCCAGCAGCCCAGGGATCTCTGGAAACACCATATATTTT. The encoded protein is CASSPGISGNTIYF. The V call is TRBV9, the J call TRBJ1-3; a possible D gene is TRBD1 (5 bases). The CDR3 is 14 residues long. With 4 bases removed from V and 0 bases from J, the gap between germline ends came to 8 bases. Germline-derived CDR1 and CDR2 are SGDLS and YYNGEE.

The sample holds one count of this clone. The chain links TRBV19 to TRBJ1-4; D remains ambiguous. V was cut by 3 bases and J by 0 bases, with 14 bases left in between. This CDR3 has 17 amino acids. Germline lookup yields CDR1 LNHDA and CDR2 SQIVND (reference sequence). The CDR3 region is CASSIWQTLATNEKLFF. The CDR3 DNA follows: TGTGCCAGTAGTATCTGGCAGACACTTGCAACTAATGAAAAACTGTTTTTT.